This TCR beta chain was obtained from a study of CD8 T cells in acute hepatitis C reinfection. Stated time point: naive CD8 control sorted from an acute-time-point sample. Clones were read by immunoSEQ multiplex PCR, and TCRdb kept only the in-frame ones, dropping some. The sample yields 30,000 to 45,000 clones, approximately 83% seen once. Trimming at V came to 0 bases and at J to 4 bases, leaving 3 bases not matched to a gene. Germline assignment: CDR1 SGDLS and CDR2 YYNGEE. The CDR3 is 14 amino acids. V usage is TRBV9 and J usage is TRBJ2-7, with 8 bases lining up with TRBD2. This receptor was identified in a woman younger than 35 who spontaneously cleared hepatitis C infection. Sequenced material: naive CD8+ T cells from PBMCs. CDR3 sequence (DNA): TGTGCCAGCAGCGTAGCGGGAGGGCCATACGAGCAGTACTTC. Translating gives CASSVAGGPYEQYF.